The rows below give T cell receptor beta chains drawn from one sample of a study of CD8 T cells in Susac syndrome. TCRdb re-called the immunoSEQ multiplex PCR reads with MiXCR, one entry per CDR3 protein. The table records about 150,000 distinct CDR3 sequences, just under 97% of them present only once. Material for sequencing was CD8+ T cells from PBMCs. Receptors were obtained from a human donor with multiple sclerosis. The CDR3 runs from the conserved cysteine through the conserved F or W. D genes are given only for firm matches. Only part of the rows carry a size: once, few, many, or a class if the clone is expanded.

clone size: -
V gene: TRBV7-6
J gene: TRBJ2-2
D gene: TRBD1
CDR3 protein: CASSSPRGGSNTGELFF
CDR3 DNA: TGTGCCAGCAGCTCACCACGAGGGGGCTCCAACACCGGGGAGCTGTTTTTT

clone size: -
V gene: TRBV14
J gene: TRBJ1-2
D gene: -
CDR3 protein: CASSPFHPYGYTF
CDR3 DNA: TGTGCCAGCAGCCCTTTTCACCCCTATGGCTACACCTTC

clone size: -
V gene: TRBV3-1
J gene: TRBJ2-7
D gene: TRBD1
CDR3 protein: CASSQVGTGDEQYF
CDR3 DNA: TGTGCCAGCAGCCAAGTCGGGACAGGGGACGAGCAGTACTTC

clone size: once
V gene: TRBV2
J gene: TRBJ2-3
D gene: -
CDR3 protein: CASSVGWSDTQYF
CDR3 DNA: TGTGCCAGCAGTGTCGGGTGGTCAGATACGCAGTATTTT

clone size: -
V gene: TRBV29-1
J gene: TRBJ2-3
D gene: -
CDR3 protein: CSVETAGLGDTQYF
CDR3 DNA: TGCAGCGTTGAGACAGCAGGGTTGGGAGATACGCAGTATTTT

clone size: -
V gene: TRBV27
J gene: TRBJ1-5
D gene: -
CDR3 protein: CASSSPGGDQPQHF
CDR3 DNA: TGTGCCAGCAGTTCGCCGGGGGGGGATCAGCCCCAGCATTTT

clone size: -
V gene: TRBV27
J gene: TRBJ2-1
D gene: -
CDR3 protein: CASSFPPGNEQFF
CDR3 DNA: TGTGCCAGCAGTTTTCCCCCGGGCAATGAGCAGTTCTTC

clone size: -
V gene: TRBV11-2
J gene: TRBJ1-2
D gene: -
CDR3 protein: CASSHPGHQNYGYTF
CDR3 DNA: TGTGCCAGCAGCCATCCGGGACACCAAAACTATGGCTACACCTTC

clone size: -
V gene: TRBV29-1
J gene: TRBJ2-2
D gene: -
CDR3 protein: CSVEDRTAGELFF
CDR3 DNA: TGCAGCGTTGAAGACAGGACCGCCGGGGAGCTGTTTTTT

clone size: -
V gene: TRBV25-1
J gene: TRBJ1-2
D gene: -
CDR3 protein: CASSEYRKGYTF
CDR3 DNA: TGTGCCAGCAGTGAATACAGGAAGGGCTACACCTTC

clone size: -
V gene: TRBV13
J gene: TRBJ2-2
D gene: -
CDR3 protein: CASSPTRAGELFF
CDR3 DNA: TGTGCCAGCAGCCCCACCAGGGCCGGGGAGCTGTTTTTT

clone size: -
V gene: TRBV5-6
J gene: TRBJ2-5
D gene: -
CDR3 protein: CASSSSYPTQYF
CDR3 DNA: TGTGCCAGCAGCAGTTCCTATCCGACCCAGTACTTC

clone size: once
V gene: TRBV30
J gene: TRBJ2-7
D gene: TRBD1
CDR3 protein: CAWSVYRTGYEQYF
CDR3 DNA: TGTGCCTGGAGTGTTTATCGGACAGGCTACGAGCAGTACTTC

clone size: -
V gene: TRBV7-9
J gene: TRBJ1-1
D gene: TRBD1
CDR3 protein: CASSFPGQLTEAFF
CDR3 DNA: TGTGCCAGCAGCTTCCCGGGACAGTTGACTGAAGCTTTCTTT

clone size: -
V gene: TRBV11-2
J gene: TRBJ2-3
D gene: -
CDR3 protein: CASGTLHTQYF
CDR3 DNA: TGTGCCAGCGGGACACTTCATACGCAGTATTTT

clone size: -
V gene: TRBV6-5
J gene: TRBJ1-2
D gene: -
CDR3 protein: CASSSALGGLEGYTF
CDR3 DNA: TGTGCCAGCAGTTCCGCTCTTGGGGGATTGGAGGGCTACACCTTC

clone size: -
V gene: TRBV29-1
J gene: TRBJ1-1
D gene: TRBD1
CDR3 protein: CSITTGTGETEAFF
CDR3 DNA: TGCAGCATTACTACCGGGACAGGGGAAACTGAAGCTTTCTTT

clone size: -
V gene: TRBV29-1
J gene: TRBJ2-1
D gene: TRBD2
CDR3 protein: CSGSGGLDNEQFF
CDR3 DNA: TGCAGCGGTAGCGGGGGATTGGACAATGAGCAGTTCTTC

clone size: once
V gene: TRBV24-1
J gene: TRBJ1-2
D gene: -
CDR3 protein: CATSDLQGVYTF
CDR3 DNA: TGTGCCACCAGTGATTTGCAGGGCGTCTACACCTTC

clone size: -
V gene: TRBV27
J gene: TRBJ2-1
D gene: -
CDR3 protein: CASSLRDFDNEQFF
CDR3 DNA: TGTGCCAGCAGTTTACGAGACTTCGACAATGAGCAGTTCTTC

clone size: -
V gene: TRBV20-1
J gene: TRBJ2-5
D gene: -
CDR3 protein: CSARDGYGETQYF
CDR3 DNA: TGCAGTGCTAGAGACGGGTATGGAGAGACCCAGTACTTC

clone size: -
V gene: TRBV20-1
J gene: TRBJ2-5
D gene: -
CDR3 protein: CSATKPNRETQYF
CDR3 DNA: TGCAGTGCTACGAAACCGAACCGAGAGACCCAGTACTTC

clone size: -
V gene: TRBV29-1
J gene: TRBJ1-1
D gene: -
CDR3 protein: CSVDSYTEAFF
CDR3 DNA: TGCAGCGTTGATAGTTACACTGAAGCTTTCTTT

clone size: -
V gene: TRBV9
J gene: TRBJ2-2
D gene: -
CDR3 protein: CASSADTGELFF
CDR3 DNA: TGTGCCAGCAGCGCGGACACCGGGGAGCTGTTTTTT

clone size: once
V gene: TRBV12-3/TRBV12-4
J gene: TRBJ1-1
D gene: -
CDR3 protein: CASSLAFAYTEAFF
CDR3 DNA: TGTGCCAGCAGTTTAGCTTTCGCATACACTGAAGCTTTCTTT

clone size: -
V gene: TRBV20-1
J gene: TRBJ2-5
D gene: TRBD2
CDR3 protein: CSARVAGEETQYF
CDR3 DNA: TGCAGTGCTAGAGTTGCGGGGGAAGAGACCCAGTACTTC

clone size: -
V gene: TRBV28
J gene: TRBJ2-5
D gene: TRBD1
CDR3 protein: CASSLRDRGPETQYF
CDR3 DNA: TGTGCCAGCAGCCTCCGGGACAGGGGGCCGGAGACCCAGTACTTC

clone size: once
V gene: TRBV30
J gene: TRBJ1-3
D gene: -
CDR3 protein: CAWSLPGWNTIYF
CDR3 DNA: TGTGCCTGGAGTCTCCCAGGGTGGAACACCATATATTTT

clone size: -
V gene: TRBV23-1
J gene: TRBJ2-7
D gene: -
CDR3 protein: CASSGLPYEQYF
CDR3 DNA: TGCGCCAGCTCGGGATTACCCTACGAGCAGTACTTC

clone size: -
V gene: TRBV6-2/TRBV6-3
J gene: TRBJ2-7
D gene: -
CDR3 protein: CASSYQSYEQYF
CDR3 DNA: TGTGCCAGCAGTTACCAATCCTACGAGCAGTACTTC

clone size: -
V gene: TRBV18
J gene: TRBJ1-1
D gene: -
CDR3 protein: CASSPTGSPEAFF
CDR3 DNA: TGTGCCAGCTCACCAACAGGGAGTCCTGAAGCTTTCTTT

clone size: -
V gene: TRBV7-2
J gene: TRBJ2-1
D gene: -
CDR3 protein: CASKRIDEQFF
CDR3 DNA: TGTGCCAGCAAGCGGATCGATGAGCAGTTCTTC

clone size: -
V gene: TRBV6-6
J gene: TRBJ1-2
D gene: TRBD1
CDR3 protein: CASSPGQGGYGYTF
CDR3 DNA: TGTGCCAGCAGTCCCGGACAGGGAGGCTATGGCTACACCTTC

clone size: -
V gene: TRBV6-2/TRBV6-3
J gene: TRBJ2-1
D gene: -
CDR3 protein: CASSYASGYNEQFF
CDR3 DNA: TGTGCCAGCAGTTATGCGTCGGGGTACAATGAGCAGTTCTTC

clone size: -
V gene: TRBV27
J gene: TRBJ1-1
D gene: TRBD1
CDR3 protein: CASSSGGDEAFF
CDR3 DNA: TGTGCCAGCAGTTCAGGGGGCGATGAAGCTTTCTTT

clone size: -
V gene: TRBV7-9
J gene: TRBJ2-1
D gene: TRBD2
CDR3 protein: CASSEAGGINNEQFF
CDR3 DNA: TGTGCCAGCAGCGAAGCGGGGGGGATAAACAATGAGCAGTTCTTC

clone size: -
V gene: TRBV12-3/TRBV12-4
J gene: TRBJ1-5
D gene: TRBD1
CDR3 protein: CASSWTGSGNQPQHF
CDR3 DNA: TGTGCCAGCAGTTGGACAGGGAGCGGCAATCAGCCCCAGCATTTT

clone size: -
V gene: TRBV30
J gene: TRBJ1-2
D gene: TRBD1
CDR3 protein: CAWNQGASNYGYTF
CDR3 DNA: TGTGCCTGGAACCAGGGGGCGAGTAACTATGGCTACACCTTC

clone size: -
V gene: TRBV27
J gene: TRBJ2-3
D gene: TRBD2
CDR3 protein: CASSREGLRTDTQYF
CDR3 DNA: TGTGCCAGCAGTCGGGAGGGACTGAGGACAGATACGCAGTATTTT

clone size: -
V gene: TRBV6-1
J gene: TRBJ2-2
D gene: TRBD1
CDR3 protein: CASNPGQGGELFF
CDR3 DNA: TGTGCCAGCAATCCGGGACAGGGAGGGGAGCTGTTTTTT

clone size: -
V gene: TRBV4-1
J gene: TRBJ2-5
D gene: -
CDR3 protein: CASSQQGLETQYF
CDR3 DNA: TGCGCCAGCAGCCAGCAGGGTTTGGAGACCCAGTACTTC

clone size: once
V gene: TRBV4-2
J gene: TRBJ2-7
D gene: -
CDR3 protein: CASTQNGQNPYEQYF
CDR3 DNA: TGTGCCAGCACCCAAAACGGACAGAATCCTTACGAGCAGTACTTC

clone size: -
V gene: TRBV29-1
J gene: TRBJ2-1
D gene: -
CDR3 protein: CSVEGGIYRASEQFF
CDR3 DNA: TGCAGCGTTGAAGGGGGGATTTACAGGGCGAGTGAGCAGTTCTTC

clone size: -
V gene: TRBV12-5
J gene: TRBJ1-1
D gene: TRBD1
CDR3 protein: CASGLPDRGNTEAFF
CDR3 DNA: TGTGCTAGTGGTTTACCCGACAGGGGGAACACTGAAGCTTTCTTT